This T cell receptor (beta chain) was identified during a study of radiotherapy plus CTLA-4 blockade in lung cancer. Across the study: Disease control was present in roughly a third of patients, and objective responses in around 18%. Study-wide results and limits: Some TCR clones had been derived from tumors. These clones expanded in peripheral blood after radiotherapy plus ipilimumab. Reports state that early shifts in blood T cell clones, with interferon-beta, best predicted response.

Germline V lookup: CDR1 SQVTM, CDR2 ANQGSEA. Trimming left V 6 bases short and J 5 bases short, with 12 bases between. The CDR3 sequence is 12 residues long. Details on this clone: The antigen remains undetermined.

Using immunoSEQ multiplex PCR, the repertoire was profiled, and TCRdb retains in-frame clones only, with some absent. Seen here are 75,000 to 95,000 clones, roughly 80% observed once, and the top ten hold roughly 26%. Focal radiation was given together with CTLA-4 blockade (ipilimumab) to patients with chemo-refractory metastatic non-small-cell lung cancer. This receptor was obtained from a human donor with non-small cell lung cancer that progressed on radiotherapy plus ipilimumab. The V call is TRBV29-1, the J call TRBJ2-3; D is tentatively TRBD1 or TRBD2 (5 bases each). Source: peripheral blood, taken from a patient treated with radiotherapy plus ipilimumab. DNA of the CDR3: TGCAGCGTCGCCTCGGGGCAAGATACGCAGTATTTT. This gives the protein CSVASGQDTQYF.